These 32 T cell receptor beta chains were all obtained from the same sample, sequenced in a study of cytomegalovirus exposure and HLA in healthy donors. Measured with immunoSEQ multiplex PCR; TCRdb has only the in-frame clones, and not every one. The sample carries a few hundred thousand clones, 85% to 90% recorded once. The specimen sequenced was PBMCs. Receptors originate from a woman aged 18-29 years in good health and CMV-seronegative.

J is TRBJ1-2 and V is TRBV18; D call uncertain. The germline gives CDR1 KGHSH, CDR2 LQKENI. V shed 4 bases and J shed 7 bases, with 10 bases lying between them. CDR3 length: 12 residues. In DNA, the CDR3 is TGTGCCAGCTCACAGTCAGAGCGTGGCTACACCTTC. As protein: CASSQSERGYTF.

The chain combines TRBV4-3 with TRBJ2-1, with D uncertain. The CDR3 has 14 residues. Trimming left V 4 bases short and J 7 bases short, with 14 bases between. Germline-derived CDR1 and CDR2 are LGHNA and YSLEER. The CDR3 nucleotides read TGCGCCAGCAGCCCGTCCCCGGGTGGAAATGAGCAGTTCTTC. It codes for CASSPSPGGNEQFF.

This chain joins TRBV5-4 and TRBJ2-5, with TRBD1 matching over 10 bases. This CDR3 has 13 residues. Losses at the gene ends were 4 bases for V and 4 bases for J; bases not matched to a gene: 1. Looked up from germline, CDR1 is SGHNT and CDR2 is YYREEE (reference sequence). CDR3 nucleotide sequence: TGTGCCAGCAGCGACAGGGGGCGAGAGACCCAGTACTTC. Translated, it gives CASSDRGRETQYF.

Many counts were recorded for this clone. DNA for the CDR3: TGTGCCAGCAGCGAGGGAGAGGGTTCCGCGGAGACCCAGTACTTC. It encodes CASSEGEGSAETQYF. The chain couples TRBV4-2 to TRBJ2-5, with D perhaps TRBD2 (5 bases). The CDR3 has 15 residues. The V gene's germline CDR1 is LGHNA and CDR2 YNFKEQ. With 5 bases removed from V and 5 bases from J, the gap between germline ends came to 18 bases.

A remark on this clone: Relative to the germline gene, one junction end is altered; a read error may explain this. CDR3 DNA sequence: TGTGCCAGCAGCCCTGGGACAGGGAAGATGGATTTT. Translation: CASSPGTGKMDF. The rearrangement links TRBV7-2 to TRBJ1-5; 9 bases are shared with TRBD1. CDR1 and CDR2 from the germline V gene are SGHTA and FQGNSA. The CDR3 is 12 residues long. The variable domain in full, completed from reference TRBV7-2 and TRBJ1-5, reads GAGVSQSPSNKVTEKGKDVELRCDPISGHTALYWYRQSLGQGLEFLIYFQGNSAPDKSGLPSDRFSAERTGGSVSTLTIQRTQQEDSAVYLCASSPGTGKMDFGDGTRLSIL.

The CDR3 DNA sequence: TGTGCCAGCAGACAGAGAACCGGGACAGGGAGATCGGGTAAGTACTTC. Translating it yields CASRQRTGTGRSGKYF. This chain joins TRBV28 and TRBJ2-7, with 9 bases fitting TRBD1. The junction had 20 bases not matched to a gene; V was cut back by 6 bases and J by 11 bases. Looked up from germline, CDR1 is MDHEN and CDR2 is SYDVKM. The CDR3 has 16 residues.

V and J are TRBV19 and TRBJ1-2, with 7 bases matching TRBD1. V was pared by 7 bases and J by 7 bases, with 12 bases of the junction left unmatched. This CDR3 contains 14 residues. Looked up from germline, CDR1 is LNHDA and CDR2 is SQIVND (reference sequence). CDR3 in DNA: TGTGCCAGTACCCCGGCCGGGACAGCTGGTGGCTACACCTTC. This gives the protein CASTPAGTAGGYTF. Combining the CDR3 with reference TRBV19 and TRBJ1-2 gives the whole variable domain DGGITQSPKYLFRKEGQNVTLSCEQNLNHDAMYWYRQDPGQGLRLIYYSQIVNDFQKGDIAEGYSVSREKKESFPLTVTSAQKNPTAFYLCASTPAGTAGGYTFGSGTRLTVV.

The V call is TRBV10-3, the J call TRBJ2-7; a possible D gene is TRBD2 (5 bases). V lost 0 bases and J lost 4, with 13 bases in between. The CDR3 consists of 15 residues. From germline, CDR1 is ENHRY and CDR2 SYGVKD. CDR3 protein: CAISESEASGYEQYF. CDR3 bases: TGTGCCATCAGTGAGTCGGAGGCCTCCGGATACGAGCAGTACTTC.

V is TRBV19 and J is TRBJ2-3, with D hard to call. Trimming removed 7 bases from V and 1 base from J, with 9 bases in between. The CDR3 consists of 13 residues. Germline CDR1 LNHDA, CDR2 SQIVND (reference sequence). The CDR3, as DNA: TGTGCCAGTACTCGTTCGGGCACAGATACGCAGTATTTT. Translation: CASTRSGTDTQYF.

This chain joins TRBV4-2 and TRBJ2-5, with 13 bases that match TRBD2. Germline CDR1 and CDR2: LGHNA and YNFKEQ. V shed 1 base, J shed 3 bases, and the junction held 5 bases outside the gene matches. The CDR3 sequence is 17 residues long. The CDR3 nucleotides read TGTGCCAGCAGCCAAGCCCTAGGACTAGCGGGAGAAGAGACCCAGTACTTC. Encoded protein: CASSQALGLAGEETQYF.

This clone was picked up a small number of times. The chain recombines TRBV6-1 with TRBJ1-1; D ambiguous. The CDR3 totals 14 residues. In germline, CDR1 is MNHNS, CDR2 SASEGT. Deletions cut 4 bases from V and 4 bases from J, with 13 bases between. For the CDR3, the DNA is TGTGCCAGCAGTGGCGGTCCAACGGCCACTGAAGCTTTCTTT. Translating it yields CASSGGPTATEAFF.

This sequence joins TRBV11-2 and TRBJ2-2; 9 bases align to TRBD1. The CDR3 contains 17 residues. The V gene end was trimmed by 5 bases and the J gene end by 3 bases; junction bases not matched to a gene: 10. CDR1 and CDR2 from the germline V gene are SGHAT and FQNNGV. The CDR3: CASSPNRDREYTGELFF. The CDR3 DNA follows: TGTGCCAGCAGCCCGAATAGGGACAGGGAGTACACCGGGGAGCTGTTTTTT.

The J gene is TRBJ2-7, the V gene TRBV7-8; D is undetermined. Germline CDR1 and CDR2: SGHVS and FQNEAQ. The CDR3 is 14 amino acids. Deletions cut 3 bases from V and 6 bases from J, with 15 bases between. CDR3 amino acids: CASSLTLGGGEQYF. As DNA, the CDR3 is TGTGCCAGCAGCTTGACACTTGGTGGTGGCGAGCAGTACTTC.

The chain joins TRBV6-1 to TRBJ2-1, with 8 bases identical to TRBD2. The CDR3 has 15 amino acids. V lost 7 bases, J lost 4 bases, and 9 bases stayed unmatched. Germline loops: CDR1 MNHNS, CDR2 SASEGT. The CDR3 region is CASKPGGPSYNEQFF. The CDR3 nucleotides read TGTGCCAGCAAACCGGGAGGGCCGTCATACAATGAGCAGTTCTTC.

The CDR3 DNA reads TGTGCCAGCAGCGTAGTGGGACAGGGATGGGAGACCCAGTACTTC. Protein product: CASSVVGQGWETQYF. This chain links TRBV9 with TRBJ2-5; TRBD1 matches at 9 bases. The V segment lost 0 bases and the J segment 5 bases; nucleotides outside the gene matches: 5. The germline V gene encodes CDR1 SGDLS and CDR2 YYNGEE. The CDR3 is 15 residues long. Together with reference TRBV9 and TRBJ2-5, the CDR3 gives the full variable domain: DSGVTQTPKHLITATGQRVTLRCSPRSGDLSVYWYQQSLDQGLQFLIQYYNGEERAKGNILERFSAQQFPDLHSELNLSSLELGDSALYFCASSVVGQGWETQYFGPGTRLLVL.

The CDR3 region has the DNA TGCAGCGCGGAAGACAGGGGGTCCGGCACTGAAGCTTTCTTT. It yields the protein CSAEDRGSGTEAFF. The gene calls are TRBV29-1 and TRBJ1-1, with 9 bases lining up with TRBD1. Germline lookup yields CDR1 SQVTM and CDR2 ANQGSEA. This CDR3 spans 14 amino acids. The trim removed 7 bases at V and 4 bases at J, leaving 10 bases unmatched.

The chain is built from TRBV19 and TRBJ1-5; the D gene is possibly TRBD1 (5 bases). The CDR3 runs to 15 residues. The germline CDR1 and CDR2 sequences are LNHDA and SQIVND (reference sequence). Trimming removed 7 bases at V and 4 bases at J, with 17 bases between. The CDR3 sequence is CASTYRGGVNQPQHF. The CDR3 DNA reads as TGTGCCAGTACCTACCGGGGGGGAGTGAATCAGCCCCAGCATTTT.

The V and J genes are TRBV7-9 and TRBJ2-7; TRBD1 matches 9 bases. After removal of 4 bases from V and 6 bases from J, the junction contained 13 bases not matched to a gene. The CDR3 extends over 16 amino acids. Looked up from germline, CDR1 is SEHNR and CDR2 is FQNEAQ (reference sequence). The CDR3 reads CASSSRWGDRVVEQYF. In DNA, the CDR3 is TGTGCCAGCAGCTCCCGGTGGGGGGACAGGGTGGTCGAGCAGTACTTC.

The chain uses TRBV27 and TRBJ2-6; D is perhaps TRBD2 (5 bases). The CDR3 sequence is 20 residues long. In germline, CDR1 is MNHEY, CDR2 SMNVEV (reference sequence). V was clipped by 1 base and J by 0 bases, with 19 bases between them. CDR3 nucleotide sequence: TGTGCCAGCAGTTTATGGGAACCACTGGGCGGGCTCTCTGGGGCCAACGTCCTGACTTTC. It codes for CASSLWEPLGGLSGANVLTF.

This clone was observed a few times. The chain links TRBV30 to TRBJ1-5, with unresolved D. This CDR3 spans 13 amino acids. The germline CDR1 and CDR2 sequences are GTSNPN and SVGIG (reference sequence). Trimming left V 0 bases short and J 3 bases short, with 6 bases between. The CDR3 sequence: CAWSVGYNQPQHF. The CDR3 DNA is TGTGCCTGGAGTGTGGGCTACAATCAGCCCCAGCATTTT.

The gene calls are TRBV21-1 and TRBJ2-7; the listed D gene, TRBD2, was not tested against the DNA. TRBV21-1 is a recognized pseudogene. This CDR3 region has 16 residues. The CDR3 nucleotides read TGTGCCAGCAGACTTTCTGGCCGGGACTTCTTCGGCGAGCAGTACTTC. This translates into CASRLSGRDFFGEQYF.

The CDR3 bases are TGTGCCAGCAGCAGCACAGGGGGGTTTGTTACAGATACGCAGTATTTT. Translated: CASSSTGGFVTDTQYF. The V and J genes are TRBV5-6 and TRBJ2-3; 8 positions agree with TRBD1. This CDR3 region has 16 residues. V was clipped by 4 bases and J by 3 bases; unmatched bases: 10. Looked up from germline, CDR1 is SGHDT and CDR2 is YYEEEE.

This clone was recorded once. The chain employs TRBV7-9 and TRBJ2-7, with 8 positions matching TRBD1. The ends lost 1 base at V and 5 bases at J; junction bases unmatched: 4. Germline V gives CDR1 SEHNR, CDR2 FQNEAQ (reference sequence). The CDR3 is made up of 14 amino acids. For the CDR3, the DNA is TGTGCCAGCAGCTTAGAAGGGACAGGTGACGAGCAGTACTTC. This encodes CASSLEGTGDEQYF.

This CDR3 is CASSLGQGSYTEAFF. CDR3 sequence (DNA): TGCGCCAGCAGCTTGGGACAGGGAAGCTACACTGAAGCTTTCTTT. This sequence joins TRBV5-1 and TRBJ1-1; 7 bases match TRBD1. Unmatched junction bases numbered 5, after V lost 0 bases and J lost 3 bases. CDR1 is SGHRS and CDR2 is YFSETQ in the germline V gene. This CDR3 has 15 residues.

This clone was detected only a few times. J is TRBJ2-2 and V is TRBV19; weak D call: TRBD1 (5 bases). This CDR3 region has 15 residues. The germline V gene encodes CDR1 LNHDA and CDR2 SQIVND (reference sequence). V was trimmed by 5 bases and J by 9 bases, leaving 19 bases between them. In DNA, the CDR3 is TGTGCCAGTAGTTTTCGTGCAGGGCATCGGAGGGAGCTGTTTTTT. Encoded protein: CASSFRAGHRRELFF.

The chain employs TRBV6-6 and TRBJ1-1, with D tentatively TRBD1 (6 bases). The CDR3 is 15 amino acids. Germline V CDR1 and CDR2: MNHNY, SVGAGI (reference sequence). The V gene lost 5 bases and the J gene lost 0 bases, with 13 bases spanning the gap. CDR3 bases: TGTGCCAGCAGTCGAGTCGACAGGCTGAACACTGAAGCTTTCTTT. Encoded protein: CASSRVDRLNTEAFF.

In the case of this clone: Within the sample, other DNA sequences also encode this same CDR3. The chain recombines TRBV9 with TRBJ2-1, with D possibly matching TRBD2 (5 bases). Germline V gene data show CDR1 as SGDLS and CDR2 as YYNGEE. The CDR3 consists of 14 residues. The V and J ends lost 2 bases and 1 base respectively, with 7 bases between them. The DNA for the CDR3 is TGTGCCAGCAGCGTGAGCGGTTCCTACAATGAGCAGTTCTTC. Its protein is CASSVSGSYNEQFF.

The chain couples TRBV5-6 to TRBJ1-1, with 7 positions matching TRBD1. Germline CDR1 SGHDT, CDR2 YYEEEE. J gave up 4 bases and V 4 bases, and 4 bases lay outside the gene matches. This CDR3 contains 13 residues. The CDR3 DNA sequence: TGTGCCAGCAGCGCCCCAGGGGGCACTGAAGCTTTCTTT. This gives the protein CASSAPGGTEAFF.

The chain employs TRBV29-1 and TRBJ1-1; perhaps TRBD1 as D (5 bases). This CDR3 region has 12 residues. The V and J ends lost 6 bases and 8 bases respectively, with 16 bases between them. Germline assignment: CDR1 SQVTM and CDR2 ANQGSEA. CDR3 residues: CSVGGGVGEAFF. CDR3 in DNA: TGCAGCGTGGGGGGGGGAGTCGGGGAAGCTTTCTTT.

This chain uses TRBV18 with TRBJ2-7; TRBD2 agrees at 8 bases. Germline lookup yields CDR1 KGHSH and CDR2 LQKENI. V was clipped by 0 bases and J by 4 bases; unmatched bases: 8. This CDR3 is 16 amino acids long. The CDR3 here is CASSPPGTSWSYEQYF. CDR3 DNA: TGTGCCAGCTCACCACCGGGGACTAGTTGGTCGTACGAGCAGTACTTC. The full variable domain, in which reference TRBV18 and TRBJ2-7 provide the parts outside the CDR3, is NAGVMQNPRHLVRRRGQEARLRCSPMKGHSHVYWYRQLPEEGLKFMVYLQKENIIDESGMPKERFSAEFPKEGPSILRIQQVVRGDSAAYFCASSPPGTSWSYEQYFGPGTRLTVT.

Here the CDR3 DNA reads TGCGCCAGCAGCCAAGATCCAGCGGGAACCGCGTACGAGCAGTACTTC. This sequence encodes CASSQDPAGTAYEQYF. The rearrangement links TRBV4-3 to TRBJ2-7; 7 bases match TRBD2. V lost 0 bases and J lost 4; bases outside the gene matches: 9. The CDR3 consists of 16 residues. Germline lookup yields CDR1 LGHNA and CDR2 YSLEER.

The gene calls are TRBV5-1 and TRBJ2-2, with 7 positions matching TRBD2. With 3 bases clipped from V and 4 bases from J, the junction kept 6 bases outside the gene matches. There are 15 residues in the CDR3. CDR1 and CDR2 (germline): SGHRS, YFSETQ. DNA for the CDR3: TGCGCCAGCAGCTGGCGGGAGACTGGCACCGGGGAGCTGTTTTTT. Residues: CASSWRETGTGELFF. Together with reference TRBV5-1 and TRBJ2-2, the CDR3 gives the full variable domain: KAGVTQTPRYLIKTRGQQVTLSCSPISGHRSVSWYQQTPGQGLQFLFEYFSETQRNKGNFPGRFSGRQFSNSRSEMNVSTLELGDSALYLCASSWRETGTGELFFGEGSRLTVL.